These T cell receptor beta chains were read from a single sample in a study of cytomegalovirus exposure and HLA in healthy donors. Data came from immunoSEQ multiplex PCR; TCRdb stores just in-frame clones and leaves some out. The sample yields roughly 78,000 clones, around 60% seen once. Sequencing input: PBMCs. The receptors come from a man aged 25-45 years in good health and CMV-seropositive. Both conserved end residues are part of each CDR3. The D gene is left open where the match is weak. Clone size is shown for a subset of rows, as once, few, many or a class of expanded clone.

j_call d_call clone_size v_call cdr3_length cdr3_aa cdr3_nt
TRBJ2-7 TRBD1 NA TRBV4-1 14 CASSPDRGAYEQYF TGCGCCAGCAGCCCCGACAGGGGCGCCTACGAGCAGTACTTC
TRBJ1-1 TRBD1 NA TRBV2 18 CASSYVLSTGQGNTEAFF TGTGCCAGCAGCTACGTTCTCTCTACGGGACAGGGAAACACTGAAGCTTTCTTT
TRBJ2-2 TRBD1 NA TRBV7-3 14 CASSEDRGPGELFF TGTGCCAGCAGCGAAGACAGGGGCCCCGGGGAGCTGTTTTTT
TRBJ2-2 NA NA TRBV4-3 15 CASSQDSTNTGELFF TGCGCCAGCAGCCAAGATAGCACGAACACCGGGGAGCTGTTTTTT
TRBJ1-4 TRBD1 NA TRBV19 15 CASSPTGEPNEKLFF TGTGCCAGTAGCCCGACAGGGGAGCCTAATGAAAAACTGTTTTTT
TRBJ2-1 NA NA TRBV11-3 12 CASSSVYNEQFF TGTGCCAGCAGCTCTGTATACAATGAGCAGTTCTTC
TRBJ2-1 NA NA TRBV19 16 CASSIWGVTPYNEQFF TGTGCCAGTAGTATATGGGGAGTCACGCCTTACAATGAGCAGTTCTTC
TRBJ2-7 TRBD2 NA TRBV6-1 13 CAGGGRGSYEQYF TGTGCCGGGGGGGGTCGGGGCTCCTACGAGCAGTACTTC
TRBJ1-1 NA NA TRBV7-3 15 CASSLRGVGNTEAFF TGTGCCAGCAGCTTAAGGGGGGTGGGGAACACTGAAGCTTTCTTT
TRBJ2-2 NA once TRBV5-4 15 CASSLGGYDTGELFF TGTGCCAGCAGCTTAGGAGGGTATGACACCGGGGAGCTGTTTTTT
TRBJ2-3 TRBD1 few TRBV27 14 CASSDRGFADTQYF TGTGCCAGCAGCGACAGGGGGTTCGCAGATACGCAGTATTTT
TRBJ2-5 NA NA TRBV6-6 13 CASRWDWQETQYF TGTGCCAGCAGATGGGACTGGCAAGAGACCCAGTACTTC
TRBJ2-2 NA NA TRBV6-5 15 CASNDRTANTGELFF TGTGCCAGCAATGACAGGACAGCTAACACCGGGGAGCTGTTTTTT
TRBJ2-1 TRBD2 few TRBV5-4 17 CASSPGIGGGANNEQFF TGTGCCAGCAGCCCCGGGATTGGCGGGGGAGCTAACAATGAGCAGTTCTTC
TRBJ2-7 NA few TRBV7-9 14 CASSHPLNLYEQYF TGTGCCAGCAGTCACCCCCTAAACCTCTACGAGCAGTACTTC
TRBJ2-3 TRBD2 once TRBV28 17 CASKDTLGLAGADTQYF TGTGCCAGCAAAGACACTTTGGGACTAGCGGGAGCAGATACGCAGTATTTT
TRBJ2-1 NA once TRBV4-1 16 CASSQEEGDLYNEQFF TGCGCCAGCAGCCAAGAGGAGGGAGATCTCTACAATGAGCAGTTCTTC
TRBJ1-1 NA few TRBV2 11 CAILFPTEAFF TGTGCCATACTCTTCCCTACTGAAGCTTTCTTT
TRBJ2-1 NA NA TRBV10-3 14 CAISESSDYNEQFF TGTGCCATCAGTGAGTCGTCAGACTACAATGAGCAGTTCTTC
TRBJ2-1 NA few TRBV29-1 18 CSVEDEFGGISSYNEQFF TGCAGCGTTGAGGACGAGTTCGGGGGAATTAGCTCCTACAATGAGCAGTTCTTC
TRBJ2-5 NA NA TRBV7-9 11 CASSSGETQYF TGTGCCAGCAGCTCAGGGGAGACCCAGTACTTC
TRBJ2-7 NA once TRBV5-1 16 CASSPDRPALSGEQYF TGCGCCAGCAGCCCGGATCGTCCAGCGCTAAGTGGAGAGCAGTACTTC
TRBJ1-4 NA NA TRBV5-1 15 CASSLGSATNEKLFF TGCGCCAGCAGCTTGGGCAGTGCAACTAATGAAAAACTGTTTTTT
TRBJ2-3 TRBD2 medium-sized TRBV7-9 16 CASSPTSGGRTDTQYF TGTGCCAGCAGCCCGACTAGCGGGGGACGCACAGATACGCAGTATTTT
TRBJ2-7 NA few TRBV21-1 15 CASSPTDRGPYEQYF TGTGCCAGCAGCCCCACGGACAGGGGACCCTACGAGCAGTACTTC
TRBJ1-1 NA NA TRBV7-9 13 CASSLSMNTEAFF TGTGCCAGCAGCTTATCTATGAACACTGAAGCTTTCTTT
TRBJ2-5 TRBD2 once TRBV19 20 CASSVPGTSGRRGSQETQYF TGTGCCAGTAGTGTGCCCGGGACTAGCGGGAGGCGGGGGTCCCAAGAGACCCAGTACTTC
TRBJ1-5 NA once TRBV9 15 CASSRGGGSNQPQHF TGTGCCAGCAGCCGGGGGGGTGGTAGCAATCAGCCCCAGCATTTT
TRBJ1-2 TRBD1 NA TRBV11-3 13 CASSLGQGYGYTF TGTGCCAGCAGCTTGGGACAGGGGTATGGCTACACCTTC
TRBJ2-2 NA NA TRBV7-9 17 CASSLGFRASNTGELFF TGTGCCAGCAGCTTAGGATTCAGGGCCTCGAACACCGGGGAGCTGTTTTTT
TRBJ2-3 NA NA TRBV11-2 11 CASRAGSTQYF TGTGCCAGTCGAGCCGGGAGCACGCAGTATTTT
TRBJ2-1 NA NA TRBV2 14 CASSVPGTLGGQFF TGTGCCAGCAGTGTTCCCGGGACTTTGGGGGGGCAGTTCTTC
TRBJ2-1 TRBD2 once TRBV7-9 15 CASSGLASSYNEQFF TGTGCCAGCAGCGGACTAGCATCATCCTACAATGAGCAGTTCTTC
TRBJ2-7 NA NA TRBV4-2 13 CASSPTTSYEQYF TGTGCCAGCAGCCCTACTACCTCCTACGAGCAGTACTTC
TRBJ1-5 TRBD1 NA TRBV19 15 CASSIGTGGNQPQHF TGTGCCAGTAGTATAGGGACAGGGGGCAATCAGCCCCAGCATTTT
TRBJ1-1 TRBD1 NA TRBV6-1 14 CASSELGQRTEAFF TGTGCCAGCAGTGAGCTGGGACAGCGGACTGAAGCTTTCTTT
TRBJ2-1 NA NA TRBV7-9 13 CASSLLGRNEQFF TGTGCCAGCAGCTTACTCGGTCGGAATGAGCAGTTCTTC
TRBJ2-7 NA NA TRBV29-1 19 CSVEDPEKLVGGSSYEQYF TGCAGCGTTGAAGACCCCGAGAAATTGGTTGGCGGTAGCTCCTACGAGCAGTACTTC
TRBJ2-2 NA NA TRBV10-1 14 CAPFPGKCAGELFF TGCGCCCCATTCCCCGGGAAGTGCGCCGGGGAGCTGTTTTTT
TRBJ2-7 NA few TRBV14 14 CASSQHLSSYEQYF TGTGCCAGCAGCCAACACCTGAGCTCCTACGAGCAGTACTTC
TRBJ2-7 TRBD1 once TRBV11-3 15 CASSLETGDNYEQYF TGTGCCAGCAGCTTAGAAACAGGGGATAACTACGAGCAGTACTTC
TRBJ1-6 NA few TRBV6-4 14 CASTPSAGNSPLHF TGTGCCAGCACCCCCTCGGCGGGGAACTCACCCCTCCACTTT
TRBJ2-1 NA NA TRBV19 12 CASSEEGYEQFF TGTGCCAGTAGTGAGGAGGGATATGAGCAGTTCTTC
TRBJ1-1 TRBD1 medium-sized TRBV27 13 CASSMTGGREAFF TGTGCCAGCAGCATGACAGGGGGCCGTGAAGCTTTCTTT
TRBJ2-7 TRBD2 few TRBV7-2 16 CASSLEWSGSGYEQYF TGTGCCAGCAGCTTAGAGTGGAGCGGGAGTGGTTACGAGCAGTACTTC
TRBJ2-1 NA NA TRBV19 16 CASSSSHGTRHDEQFF TGTGCCAGTAGTTCTTCCCACGGAACTCGACACGATGAGCAGTTCTTC
TRBJ2-6 NA NA TRBV6-6 15 CASSARTSGANVLTF TGTGCCAGCAGCGCAAGGACATCTGGGGCCAACGTCCTGACTTTC
TRBJ2-5 NA NA TRBV29-1 15 CGVEGLAGRQETQYF TGCGGCGTTGAAGGATTAGCAGGGCGACAAGAGACCCAGTACTTC
TRBJ2-5 TRBD1 NA TRBV30 14 CAWSDRGARETQYF TGTGCCTGGAGTGACAGGGGAGCCCGGGAGACCCAGTACTTC
TRBJ2-3 NA NA TRBV29-1 20 CSVEGPDRGEAPGGPETQYF TGCAGCGTTGAAGGTCCGGACAGGGGAGAAGCCCCGGGAGGGCCAGAAACGCAGTATTTT
TRBJ2-3 NA NA TRBV12-5 16 CASGLGTGMGEDTQYF TGTGCTAGTGGTTTGGGAACAGGGATGGGCGAAGATACGCAGTATTTT
TRBJ2-3 TRBD2 few TRBV15 16 CATRGWEGEKTDTQYF TGTGCCACCAGAGGGTGGGAGGGTGAAAAAACAGATACGCAGTATTTT
TRBJ2-1 TRBD2 NA TRBV2 15 CASTGLAGSYNEQFF TGTGCCAGCACCGGACTAGCGGGATCATACAATGAGCAGTTCTTC
TRBJ2-1 NA NA TRBV14 14 CASSLSGTYNEQFF TGTGCCAGCAGCCTCTCCGGGACCTACAATGAGCAGTTCTTC
TRBJ2-7 NA NA TRBV29-1 14 CRGLSRQGNYEQYF TGCAGGGGACTTTCGAGACAGGGTAACTACGAGCAGTACTTC
TRBJ2-4 TRBD2 NA TRBV7-8 19 CASSPMTSGTGRAKNIQYF TGTGCCAGCAGCCCGATGACTAGCGGGACAGGAAGGGCCAAAAACATTCAGTACTTC
TRBJ2-7 TRBD1 NA TRBV28 14 CVVSPGQGAGEQYF TGTGTCGTTAGTCCGGGACAGGGGGCGGGCGAGCAGTACTTC